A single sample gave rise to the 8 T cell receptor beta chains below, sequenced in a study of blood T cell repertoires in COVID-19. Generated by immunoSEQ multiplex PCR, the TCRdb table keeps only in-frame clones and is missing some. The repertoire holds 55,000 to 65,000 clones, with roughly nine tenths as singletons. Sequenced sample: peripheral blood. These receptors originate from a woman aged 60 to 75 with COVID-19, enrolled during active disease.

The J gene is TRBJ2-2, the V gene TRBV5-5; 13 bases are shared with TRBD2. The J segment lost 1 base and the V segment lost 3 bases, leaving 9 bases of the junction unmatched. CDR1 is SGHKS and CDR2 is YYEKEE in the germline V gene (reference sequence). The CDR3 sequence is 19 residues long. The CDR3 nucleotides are TGTGCCAGCAGCTCGACTAGCGGGAGGCAGGGTAGGAACACCGGGGAGCTGTTTTTT. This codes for CASSSTSGRQGRNTGELFF.

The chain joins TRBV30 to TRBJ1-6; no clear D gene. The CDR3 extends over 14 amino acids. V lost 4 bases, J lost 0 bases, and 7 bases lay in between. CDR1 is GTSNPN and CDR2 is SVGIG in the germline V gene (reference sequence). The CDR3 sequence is CAWTESSYNSPLHF. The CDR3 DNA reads TGTGCCTGGACAGAAAGCTCCTATAATTCACCCCTCCACTTT.

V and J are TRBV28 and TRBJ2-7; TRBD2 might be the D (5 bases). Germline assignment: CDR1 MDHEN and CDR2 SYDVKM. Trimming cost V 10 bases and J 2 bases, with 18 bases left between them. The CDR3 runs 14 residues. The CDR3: CATRPPFSAYEQYF. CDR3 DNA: TGTGCCACCCGACCCCCTTTTAGCGCCTACGAGCAGTACTTC.

DNA of the CDR3: TGTGCCAGTAGTCCCGAGGACAGGGGAAACACCGGGGAGCTGTTTTTT. Translation: CASSPEDRGNTGELFF. This rearrangement joins TRBV19 to TRBJ2-2; 9 bases are a match to TRBD1. Germline V lookup: CDR1 LNHDA, CDR2 SQIVND (reference sequence). The CDR3 sequence is 16 residues long. V lost 5 bases, J lost 2 bases, and 6 bases stayed unmatched.

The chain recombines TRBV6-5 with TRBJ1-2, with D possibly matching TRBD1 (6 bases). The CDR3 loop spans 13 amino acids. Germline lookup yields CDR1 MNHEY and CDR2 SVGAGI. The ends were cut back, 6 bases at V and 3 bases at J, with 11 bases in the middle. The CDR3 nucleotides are TGTGCCAGCAGCCTTACAGGGTACTATGGCTACACCTTC. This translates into CASSLTGYYGYTF.

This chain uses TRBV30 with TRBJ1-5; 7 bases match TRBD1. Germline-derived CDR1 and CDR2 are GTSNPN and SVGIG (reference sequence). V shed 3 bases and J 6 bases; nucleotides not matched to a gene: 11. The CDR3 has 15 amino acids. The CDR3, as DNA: TGTGCCTGGAGCCCCGGGACAGAAAGTTTTCAGCCCCAGCATTTT. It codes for CAWSPGTESFQPQHF.

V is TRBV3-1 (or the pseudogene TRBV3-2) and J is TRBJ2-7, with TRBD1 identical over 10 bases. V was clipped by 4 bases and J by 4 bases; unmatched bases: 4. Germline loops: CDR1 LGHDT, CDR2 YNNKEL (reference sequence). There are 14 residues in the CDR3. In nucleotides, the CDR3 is TGTGCCAGCAGCCGATCGGGACAGGGGTACGAGCAGTACTTC. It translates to CASSRSGQGYEQYF.

CDR3 nucleotide sequence: TGTGCCTGGAGTGACGGGAACACTGAAGCTTTCTTT. Encoded protein: CAWSDGNTEAFF. This chain links TRBV30 with TRBJ1-1; D remains ambiguous. V gave up 1 base and J gave up 1 base, with 4 bases separating them. Germline V gives CDR1 GTSNPN, CDR2 SVGIG (reference sequence). CDR3 size: 12 residues. The complete variable domain, with remaining parts taken from reference TRBV30 and TRBJ1-1, reads SQTIHQWPATLVQPVGSPLSLECTVEGTSNPNLYWYRQAAGRGLQLLFYSVGIGQISSEVPQNLSASRPQDRQFILSSKKLLLSDSGFYLCAWSDGNTEAFFGQGTRLTVV.